This paragraph reports one T cell receptor (beta chain). Its antigen remains unknown. A second PCR of about 7 to 12 cycles used a sample-barcoded 5' primer and a J-beta primer mix. TCRdb passed the 5' RACE reads through MiXCR, listing each CDR3 protein once. The sample lists roughly 680,000 distinct CDR3 sequences, around 48% occurring once. These data come from a study of blood T cells in healthy people across ages. Unmatched junction bases numbered 9, after V lost 6 bases and J lost 8 bases. Germline loops: CDR1 SQVTM, CDR2 ANQGSEA. This CDR3 has 13 amino acids. General observations from the study: No conclusive comparison of naive versus antigen-experienced cells was possible with unsorted PBMCs.

Per-sample PBMC isolation yielded at least 7 million cells. The clonotype originates from a woman aged 55-69 years in good health. Sequencing was performed on blood. The chain combines TRBV29-1 with TRBJ2-7, with 11 bases lining up with TRBD1. Written as DNA, the CDR3 is TGCAGCGTGGGGGACAGGGGGGGTTTTCAGCAGTACTTC. Residues: CSVGDRGGFQQYF.